Listed here is a single T cell receptor beta chain. Clones were read by immunoSEQ multiplex PCR, and TCRdb kept only the in-frame ones, dropping some. The sample holds hundreds of thousands of clones, 80% to 95% seen once. The sample is drawn from a study of Ad26.COV2.S vaccination and SARS-CoV-2 variants. Study summary: This donor came from the COV1001 trial of Ad26.COV2.S. Ad26.COV2.S, an intramuscular injection, was given once or twice 56 days apart.

Treatment given: around 19 received Ad26.COV2.S at low or high dose, single or two shots; 5 received placebo; per-sample allocation not given. Sampling was performed 63 days after the first vaccine or placebo injection. Sequenced here: peripheral blood, sampled in a trial of Ad26.COV2.S vaccine versus placebo. The TCR was taken from a person aged 18-60 years who received the Ad26.COV2.S COVID-19 vaccine or a placebo.

This chain's CDR3 is CASTRAPTYEQYF. The CDR3 nucleotides read TGTGCCAGCACCAGGGCCCCAACCTACGAGCAGTACTTC. The J gene is TRBJ2-7, the V gene TRBV11-2, with D possibly TRBD1 on 5 matching bases. This CDR3 region has 13 residues. V dropped 7 bases and J dropped 2 bases, with 12 bases sitting between them. Germline V gene data show CDR1 as SGHAT and CDR2 as FQNNGV.